The clone carrying this T cell receptor (beta chain) has a single count. The antigen is unknown. Trimming left V 6 bases short and J 0 bases short, with 17 bases between. The CDR3 runs 16 residues. Germline CDR1 reads MNHEY; CDR2 reads SVGAGI. The data stem from a study of post-analysis software for immune sequencing data. The study, taken as a whole, reports: There were about 5 TRBV segments more frequent in patients than controls, and TRBV5-6, TRBV5-1 and TRBV20-1 were among them. Compared against controls, patients with multiple sclerosis displayed significantly lower normalized Chao1 diversity.

The authors incorporated unique molecular identifiers into the TCR beta cDNA libraries. Out of 1 to 10 million T cells, about 510,000 cDNA molecules were generated. TCRdb re-called the PCR reads with MiXCR, one entry per CDR3 protein. The sample lists roughly 730,000 distinct CDR3 sequences, 25% to 30% seen once, with around 0.6% in the top ten. Material for sequencing was blood. The clonotype comes from a girl aged 5 to 17 with multiple sclerosis. The chain employs TRBV6-5 and TRBJ1-1; D not resolved. The CDR3 reads CASRPVIGWMNTEAFF. The DNA of the CDR3 is TGTGCCAGCAGACCGGTGATAGGCTGGATGAACACTGAAGCTTTCTTT.